This T cell receptor beta chain was found in a study of cytomegalovirus exposure and HLA in healthy donors. Turning to this clone: What it recognizes is unknown.

Study conclusions and caveats: In presence/absence analyses, roughly uniform sequencing depth across donors was assumed.

PCR amplification relied on 60 Vbeta primers (plus 13 Jbeta primers). Sequencing used immunoSEQ multiplex PCR; TCRdb keeps in-frame clones, though not all of them. The table includes around 170,000 clones, approximately 71% detected once. The CDR3 has 14 residues. Germline assignment: CDR1 LNHDA and CDR2 SQIVND (reference sequence). The junction had 3 bases not matched to a gene; V was cut back by 8 bases and J by 2 bases. The TCR originated in a girl aged 5 to 17 in good health and CMV-seronegative. The sequenced material came from PBMCs. The chain combines TRBV19 with TRBJ1-5; 10 bases agree with TRBD1. The CDR3 nucleotides are TGTGCCAGTGGGGGGACAGGGGGCAATCAGCCCCAGCATTTT. Protein product: CASGGTGGNQPQHF.